A selection of T cell receptor beta chains follows, all from one sample in a study of cytomegalovirus exposure and HLA in healthy donors. The assay was immunoSEQ multiplex PCR, and TCRdb's table has in-frame clones only and misses some. Here the sample table reports over 150,000 clones. The sequencing sample was made of PBMCs. These receptors all stem from a boy between 10 and 17 years old in good health and CMV-seronegative. CDR3s include the opening cysteine and the closing phenylalanine or tryptophan. The order of the fields is J gene, V gene, D gene, CDR3 protein, CDR3 DNA. A D gene is named only where the DNA matches it firmly.

>TRBJ2-7|TRBV18|TRBD1
CASSNRDRVYEQYF
TGTGCCAGCTCAAACCGGGACAGGGTTTACGAGCAGTACTTC
>TRBJ2-2|TRBV7-9|NA
CASSLTYTGELFF
TGTGCCAGCAGCCTGACATACACCGGGGAGCTGTTTTTT
>TRBJ2-7|TRBV14|TRBD1
CASSQGQGFAQYF
TGTGCCAGCAGCCAGGGACAGGGCTTTGCGCAGTACTTC
>TRBJ1-1|TRBV12-1|NA
CASSFGDRGPPIRF
TGTGCCAGCAGCTTTGGGGACAGGGGACCCCCTATCCGCTTT
>TRBJ2-3|TRBV9|NA
CASSVGGDTQYF
TGTGCCAGCAGCGTAGGAGGAGATACGCAGTATTTT
>TRBJ1-2|TRBV18|NA
CASSPDGDPYGYTF
TGTGCCAGCTCACCAGACGGAGACCCCTATGGCTACACCTTC
>TRBJ1-1|TRBV6-5|TRBD1
CASQQGTGAEAFF
TGTGCCAGCCAACAGGGGACGGGGGCTGAAGCTTTCTTT
>TRBJ1-6|TRBV4-1|NA
CASSLLISGIGGSPLHF
TGCGCCAGCAGCCTCCTAATATCGGGGATCGGAGGGTCACCCCTCCACTTT
>TRBJ2-7|TRBV28|NA
CASSLWTERSYEQYF
TGTGCCAGCAGTTTATGGACAGAGCGCTCCTACGAGCAGTACTTC
>TRBJ1-2|TRBV4-2|NA
CASSQDVGGYGYTF
TGTGCCAGCAGCCAAGATGTAGGGGGCTATGGCTACACCTTC
>TRBJ2-2|TRBV18|NA
CASSLGTAHTGELFF
TGTGCCAGCTCACTGGGGACTGCCCATACCGGGGAGCTGTTTTTT
>TRBJ2-3|TRBV28|TRBD2
CASSLSPGGSDTQYF
TGTGCCAGCAGTTTATCTCCGGGGGGTTCAGATACGCAGTATTTT
>TRBJ1-6|TRBV21-1|NA
CASSNRGTGRDSPLHF
TGTGCCAGCAGCAATCGGGGGACAGGGCGAGATTCACCCCTCCACTTT
>TRBJ1-5|TRBV7-2|TRBD1
CASSLRSGTGAYSNQPQHF
TGTGCCAGCAGCCTGAGATCCGGGACAGGGGCCTATAGCAATCAGCCCCAGCATTTT
>TRBJ2-3|TRBV19|TRBD1
CARTGQGEIDTQYF
TGTGCCAGAACAGGACAGGGGGAGATTGATACGCAGTATTTT
>TRBJ1-5|TRBV15|NA
CATSNLPGPAGYQPQHF
TGTGCCACCAGCAACCTCCCGGGCCCGGCGGGATATCAGCCCCAGCATTTT
>TRBJ1-2|TRBV7-9|NA
CASSPRVQYGYTF
TGTGCCAGCAGCCCCCGCGTCCAATATGGCTACACCTTC
>TRBJ2-5|TRBV4-3|NA
CASSQVATGEGQETQYF
TGCGCCAGCAGCCAAGTTGCGACAGGGGAGGGCCAAGAGACCCAGTACTTC
>TRBJ2-2|TRBV11-1|TRBD1
CASSRGQSYTGELFF
TGTGCCAGCAGCCGGGGACAGTCCTACACCGGGGAGCTGTTTTTT
>TRBJ2-1|TRBV27|NA
CASGDLRGNRDEQFF
TGTGCCAGCGGGGACCTCAGGGGAAACAGGGATGAGCAGTTCTTC
>TRBJ1-3|TRBV6-5|NA
CASSYSSPGAGNTIYF
TGTGCCAGCAGTTACTCGAGTCCAGGGGCTGGAAACACCATATATTTT
>TRBJ2-7|TRBV14|NA
CASSLRAGEQYF
TGTGCCAGCAGCCTTCGAGCGGGTGAGCAGTACTTC
>TRBJ2-3|TRBV7-9|TRBD1
CASSAGTGDTDTQYF
TGTGCCAGCAGCGCCGGGACAGGGGACACAGATACGCAGTATTTT
>TRBJ2-3|TRBV4-1|NA
CASSQATPWGETTDTQYF
TGCGCCAGCAGCCAAGCGACCCCCTGGGGGGAGACTACAGATACGCAGTATTTT
>TRBJ1-1|TRBV28|TRBD1
CASSTGANTEAFF
TGTGCCAGCAGCACAGGGGCCAACACTGAAGCTTTCTTT
>TRBJ2-7|TRBV11-3|TRBD2
CASSFGLASEQYF
TGTGCCAGCAGCTTTGGACTAGCGAGCGAGCAGTACTTC
>TRBJ2-3|TRBV29-1|NA
CSVEDNGRGTDTQYF
TGCAGCGTTGAAGATAATGGCAGGGGCACAGATACGCAGTATTTT
>TRBJ2-7|TRBV28|NA
CASSEGDSYEQYF
TGTGCCAGCAGCGAAGGGGACTCCTACGAGCAGTACTTC
>TRBJ2-7|TRBV11-2|NA
CASSPVRGLSYEQYF
TGTGCCAGCAGCCCCGTGAGGGGGTTATCCTACGAGCAGTACTTC
>TRBJ2-3|TRBV15|TRBD1
CATSGGTGGTDTQYF
TGTGCCACCAGCGGAGGGACAGGGGGAACAGATACGCAGTATTTT
>TRBJ1-1|TRBV5-1|NA
CASSFAPSNTEAFF
TGCGCCAGCAGCTTCGCCCCTAGCAACACTGAAGCTTTCTTT
>TRBJ2-7|TRBV2|TRBD1
CASSEGDRAKMLFEQYF
TGTGCCAGCAGTGAAGGGGACAGGGCAAAAATGCTTTTCGAGCAGTACTTC
>TRBJ2-7|TRBV30|NA
CAWSRGYEQYF
TGTGCCTGGAGTAGGGGCTACGAGCAGTACTTC
>TRBJ1-1|TRBV15|NA
CATWGPNTEAFF
TGTGCCACCTGGGGCCCGAACACTGAAGCTTTCTTT
>TRBJ1-1|TRBV29-1|TRBD1
CSVGDRFNTEAFF
TGCAGCGTGGGGGACAGATTTAACACTGAAGCTTTCTTT
>TRBJ2-2|TRBV7-3|NA
CASSLMSYGELFF
TGTGCCAGCAGCTTAATGTCTTACGGGGAGCTGTTTTTT
>TRBJ1-3|TRBV9|NA
CASSPGVYSGNTIYF
TGTGCCAGCAGCCCAGGGGTCTACTCTGGAAACACCATATATTTT
>TRBJ2-1|TRBV19|NA
CASSIGGGYNEQFF
TGTGCCAGTAGTATTGGGGGCGGCTACAATGAGCAGTTCTTC
>TRBJ2-7|TRBV6-1|TRBD2
CASSETGTSGSAIYEQYF
TGTGCCAGCAGTGAAACGGGGACTAGCGGGTCTGCAATCTACGAGCAGTACTTC
>TRBJ2-3|TRBV7-9|TRBD2
CASSSQSAGDTDTQYF
TGTGCCAGCAGCTCCCAGTCGGCGGGGGACACAGATACGCAGTATTTT
>TRBJ1-1|TRBV6-5|TRBD1
CASTARQGTNEAFF
TGTGCCAGCACCGCGCGACAGGGAACCAATGAAGCTTTCTTT
>TRBJ2-3|TRBV2|TRBD1
CASSVGQGQADTQYF
TGTGCCAGCAGCGTAGGACAGGGGCAGGCAGATACGCAGTATTTT
>TRBJ1-3|TRBV11-2|NA
CASSSLRGNFGNTIYF
TGTGCCAGCAGCTCCTTGAGGGGGAATTTTGGAAACACCATATATTTT
>TRBJ2-7|TRBV19|NA
CASSIAGGYEQYF
TGTGCCAGTAGTATAGCTGGGGGGTACGAGCAGTACTTC
>TRBJ2-1|TRBV7-9|TRBD1
CASSATRTGLNEQFF
TGTGCCAGCAGCGCGACCCGGACAGGTTTGAATGAGCAGTTCTTC
>TRBJ1-1|TRBV7-7|NA
CASGPMGASDTEAFF
TGTGCTAGCGGGCCCATGGGGGCATCGGACACTGAAGCTTTCTTT
>TRBJ1-1|TRBV10-3|NA
CAISPTPGTETPEAFF
TGTGCCATCAGTCCAACCCCGGGAACCGAAACCCCTGAAGCTTTCTTT
>TRBJ2-3|TRBV5-4|NA
CASSLGDGAYTQYF
TGTGCCAGCAGCTTGGGTGATGGGGCGTATACGCAGTATTTT
>TRBJ1-6|TRBV28|TRBD1
CASNHRGGAPLHF
TGTGCCAGCAACCACAGGGGCGGGGCACCCCTCCACTTT
>TRBJ2-2|TRBV6-5|NA
CASSYKPRGTGELFF
TGTGCCAGCAGTTACAAACCCCGGGGCACCGGGGAGCTGTTTTTT
>TRBJ1-4|TRBV11-2|TRBD1
CASSLFPPDRVAEKLFF
TGTGCCAGCAGCTTATTCCCCCCCGACAGGGTTGCAGAAAAACTGTTTTTT
>TRBJ1-3|TRBV5-1|TRBD1
CASSFDGTAGNTIYF
TGCGCCAGCAGCTTTGACGGGACAGCTGGAAACACCATATATTTT
>TRBJ2-3|TRBV5-6|NA
CASSHKGGTDTQYF
TGTGCCAGCAGCCACAAGGGGGGCACAGATACGCAGTATTTT